Listed here are 26 T cell receptor beta chains from one sample, sequenced in a study of beta chain features in type 1 diabetes. The isolated RNA, all of it, was reverse transcribed, so expressed TCRB transcripts were what got sequenced. TCRdb's copy holds only in-frame clones and misses some; the assay was immunoSEQ multiplex PCR. The table includes about 240,000 clones, approximately 15% detected once. The study's findings and limits: Type 1 diabetes patients showed a moderate but significant shortening of TCRB CDR3s in all four CD4+ subsets.

No antigens are known for them. Sequenced input: naive CD4+ T cells from blood. Receptors originate from a man aged 25-40 years with type 1 diabetes.

The chain employs TRBV5-6 and TRBJ1-2; possible D gene TRBD1, 6 bases. Trimming took off 5 bases at V and 5 bases at J, with 25 bases between the two ends. This CDR3 spans 17 amino acids. Germline V gene sequence: CDR1 SGHDT, CDR2 YYEEEE. The CDR3: CASSSPGQILTRYGYTF. CDR3 DNA sequence: TGTGCCAGCAGTTCTCCGGGACAAATCCTTACGCGGTATGGCTACACCTTC.

V gene TRBV14 combines with J gene TRBJ2-5; D unclear. Germline values: CDR1 SGHDN, CDR2 FVKESK. The CDR3 covers 14 residues. Trimming took 1 base from V and 0 from J, leaving 6 bases between them. The CDR3 region has the DNA TGTGCCAGCAGCCAAGCTGTGTACCAAGAGACCCAGTACTTC. This translates into CASSQAVYQETQYF.

Only a few counts were recorded for this clone. The J gene is TRBJ1-1, the V gene TRBV2; D perhaps matches TRBD1 (6 bases). The CDR3 sequence is 14 residues long. Germline V CDR1 and CDR2: SNHLY, FYNNEI. The ends were cut back, 2 bases at V and 2 bases at J, with 9 bases in the middle. CDR3 DNA: TGTGCCAGCAGTGAAAGACAGGTAAACACTGAAGCTTTCTTT. Amino acid sequence: CASSERQVNTEAFF.

The chain couples TRBV6-5 to TRBJ1-2; TRBD1 aligns across 9 bases. Germline values: CDR1 MNHEY, CDR2 SVGAGI. CDR3 length: 15 amino acids. V lost 4 bases, J lost 5 bases, and 8 bases stayed unmatched. The CDR3 spells CASSSLTGGRYGYTF. The CDR3 coding sequence is TGTGCCAGCAGTTCCCTGACAGGGGGAAGATATGGCTACACCTTC.

In its sample, this clone was seen a few times. This CDR3 reads CASSRGASGGARETQYF. The CDR3 DNA reads as TGTGCCAGCAGCCGAGGGGCTAGCGGGGGGGCCCGAGAGACCCAGTACTTC. The chain combines TRBV11-2 with TRBJ2-5, with 12 bases lining up with TRBD2. There are 17 residues in the CDR3. Germline V gene data show CDR1 as SGHAT and CDR2 as FQNNGV. Trimming cost V 5 bases and J 4 bases; bases outside gene matches: 11.

The chain couples TRBV27 to TRBJ2-6; maybe TRBD2 (6 bases). The CDR3 totals 17 residues. CDR1 is MNHEY and CDR2 is SMNVEV in the germline V gene (reference sequence). Trimming shortened V by 7 bases and J by 0 bases, and 16 bases separated the two germline ends. CDR3 nucleotide sequence: TGTGCCAGCACCCCCTCGGAGGGCAACTCTGGGGCCAACGTCCTGACTTTC. Its protein is CASTPSEGNSGANVLTF.

V is TRBV7-2 and J is TRBJ2-2; 7 bases align to TRBD1. Germline assignment: CDR1 SGHTA and CDR2 FQGNSA. V gave up 5 bases and J gave up 3 bases; unmatched junction bases: 9. The CDR3 is 16 residues long. DNA of the CDR3: TGTGCCAGCAGCCCTCCGACAGGGAAGGACACCGGGGAGCTGTTTTTT. Amino acid sequence: CASSPPTGKDTGELFF. Together with reference TRBV7-2 and TRBJ2-2, the CDR3 gives the full variable domain: GAGVSQSPSNKVTEKGKDVELRCDPISGHTALYWYRQSLGQGLEFLIYFQGNSAPDKSGLPSDRFSAERTGGSVSTLTIQRTQQEDSAVYLCASSPPTGKDTGELFFGEGSRLTVL.

A few counts support this clone. V gene TRBV4-1 combines with J gene TRBJ2-4; tentatively, D is TRBD1 (5 bases). There are 15 residues in the CDR3. The germline V gene has CDR1 MGHRA and CDR2 YSYEKL. V was shortened by 1 base and J by 9 bases, with 16 bases between the two germline ends. This CDR3 reads CASSQVGQGYSIQYF. CDR3 nucleotide sequence: TGCGCCAGCAGCCAAGTGGGCCAGGGATACAGCATTCAGTACTTC.

The V call is TRBV7-2, the J call TRBJ2-5; 8 bases match TRBD1. The DNA end favors TRBJ2-7, so the J call may be wrong. The germline V gene has CDR1 SGHTA and CDR2 FQGNSA. The CDR3 has 13 residues. The CDR3 nucleotides are TGTGCCAGCAGCTGGACAGGGTCCTACGAGCAGTACTTC. It specifies CASSWTGSYEQYF.

The sample holds a few counts of this clone. This chain links TRBV14 with TRBJ1-1, with 7 bases lining up with TRBD1. This CDR3 region has 15 residues. The V and J ends lost 8 bases and 0 bases, in that order; junction bases with no gene match: 9. CDR1 is SGHDN and CDR2 is FVKESK in the germline V gene. The CDR3, as DNA: TGTGCCAGCGCTATACGACAGGGACTGAACACTGAAGCTTTCTTT. This gives the protein CASAIRQGLNTEAFF.

This sequence joins TRBV18 and TRBJ2-5; D ambiguous. V lost 0 bases, J lost 4 bases, and 9 bases lay in between. This CDR3 is built from 14 residues. Germline V gene lookup returns CDR1 KGHSH and CDR2 LQKENI. CDR3 region: CASSPPAPTETQYF. The CDR3 nucleotides are TGTGCCAGCTCACCACCGGCCCCCACAGAGACCCAGTACTTC.

The chain recombines TRBV4-2 with TRBJ1-1; the D is unclear. Germline values: CDR1 LGHNA, CDR2 YNFKEQ. V lost 8 bases and J lost 7, with 14 bases in between. CDR3 length: 12 amino acids. As DNA, the CDR3 is TGTGCCAGCGGATCAGGAGCGGGTGAAGCTTTCTTT. Protein sequence: CASGSGAGEAFF.

The CDR3 nucleotides read TGCGCCAGCGCTCCGGGAACACGAGAGACCCAGTACTTC. It yields the protein CASAPGTRETQYF. The chain employs TRBV5-1 and TRBJ2-5, with D perhaps matching TRBD2 (5 bases). The germline gives CDR1 SGHRS, CDR2 YFSETQ. This CDR3 has 13 residues. V was cut by 7 bases and J by 4 bases, with 14 bases left in between.

This sequence joins TRBV11-3 and TRBJ1-1; weak D call: TRBD1 (6 bases). Trimming took 0 bases from V and 3 from J, leaving 11 bases between them. Germline loops: CDR1 SGHNT, CDR2 YENEEA. The CDR3 is 15 residues long. The CDR3: CASSLDETGHTEAFF. CDR3 DNA: TGTGCCAGCAGCTTAGATGAGACAGGCCACACTGAAGCTTTCTTT.

The table lists this clone with a few counts. The chain couples TRBV6-6 to TRBJ2-3, with D uncertain. The V end was cut by 0 bases, the J end by 0 bases, with 7 bases between. Germline CDR1 MNHNY, CDR2 SVGAGI (reference sequence). CDR3 length equals 15 residues. The CDR3 nucleotides are TGTGCCAGCAGTTACTCGACTCCCAGCACAGATACGCAGTATTTT. It encodes CASSYSTPSTDTQYF.

This clone was picked up a small number of times. This chain uses TRBV5-1 with TRBJ2-1; 8 bases match TRBD2. The CDR3 consists of 13 residues. Per germline, CDR1 SGHRS and CDR2 YFSETQ. The junction had 7 bases not matched to a gene; V was cut back by 4 bases and J by 10 bases. The CDR3 protein is CASSREGLDEQFF. CDR3 sequence (DNA): TGCGCCAGCAGCCGGGAGGGCCTAGACGAGCAGTTCTTC.

This clone has a handful of counts. The V call is TRBV5-1, the J call TRBJ2-1, with no clear D. CDR1 and CDR2 (germline): SGHRS, YFSETQ. With 0 bases removed from V and 1 base from J, the gap between germline ends came to 8 bases. The CDR3 length is 15 residues. CDR3 nucleotides: TGCGCCAGCAGCTTGGGGGTCAGGTCCTACAATGAGCAGTTCTTC. This gives the protein CASSLGVRSYNEQFF.

This chain uses TRBV5-1 with TRBJ2-1, with 11 positions matching TRBD2. The CDR3 is 13 amino acids. Germline V gives CDR1 SGHRS, CDR2 YFSETQ. The V segment lost 3 bases and the J segment 13 bases; nucleotides outside the gene matches: 6. In nucleotides, the CDR3 is TGCGCCAGCAGCTGGGAGACTAGCGGGACTCAGTTCTTC. Encoded protein: CASSWETSGTQFF.

This rearrangement joins TRBV19 to TRBJ1-1, with no clear D. The CDR3 totals 12 residues. CDR1 and CDR2 from the germline V gene are LNHDA and SQIVND (reference sequence). V shed 5 bases and J shed 6 bases, with 10 bases lying between them. This CDR3 reads CASSRSSSEAFF. The CDR3 region has the DNA TGTGCCAGTAGTCGGTCTTCTTCTGAAGCTTTCTTT. Drawing the rest from reference TRBV19 and TRBJ1-1, the complete variable domain is DGGITQSPKYLFRKEGQNVTLSCEQNLNHDAMYWYRQDPGQGLRLIYYSQIVNDFQKGDIAEGYSVSREKKESFPLTVTSAQKNPTAFYLCASSRSSSEAFFGQGTRLTVV.

In its sample, this clone was seen a few times. The rearrangement uses TRBV5-1 and TRBJ2-7, with TRBD1 matching 8 bases. Germline CDR1 and CDR2: SGHRS and YFSETQ. Trimming cost V 3 bases and J 7 bases; bases outside gene matches: 6. The CDR3 covers 13 residues. The CDR3 region is CASSSSTGVEQYF. DNA of the CDR3: TGCGCCAGCAGCTCATCGACAGGGGTGGAGCAGTACTTC.

This clone turned up a few times. The rearrangement joins TRBV14 to TRBJ2-1; D is possibly TRBD1 (6 bases). V was shortened by 2 bases and J by 1 base, with 12 bases between the two germline ends. CDR1 is SGHDN, CDR2 FVKESK, per germline. The CDR3 covers 16 residues. CDR3 amino acids: CASSQRSGTSYNEQFF. The CDR3, as DNA: TGTGCCAGCAGCCAACGGTCGGGGACATCCTACAATGAGCAGTTCTTC. The full variable domain, its missing parts supplied by reference TRBV14 and TRBJ2-1, is EAGVTQFPSHSVIEKGQTVTLRCDPISGHDNLYWYRRVMGKEIKFLLHFVKESKQDESGMPNNRFLAERTGGTYSTLKVQPAELEDSGVYFCASSQRSGTSYNEQFFGPGTRLTVL.

The chain has TRBV19 and TRBJ2-3; TRBD1 matches 8 bases. This CDR3 region has 15 residues. Germline V gene lookup returns CDR1 LNHDA and CDR2 SQIVND (reference sequence). J was trimmed by 3 bases and V by 1 base; bases with no gene match: 3. CDR3 bases: TGTGCCAGTAGTATAGGACAGGGGTCAACAGATACGCAGTATTTT. Amino acids: CASSIGQGSTDTQYF.

The rearrangement joins TRBV7-9 to TRBJ2-1, with TRBD2 matching 7 bases. Per the germline V gene, CDR1 is SEHNR and CDR2 is FQNEAQ (reference sequence). V lost 2 bases and J lost 7; bases outside the gene matches: 8. The CDR3 extends over 15 amino acids. DNA for the CDR3: TGTGCCAGCAGCTTACCGGGCGGGGGTTGGAATGAGCAGTTCTTC. The encoded protein is CASSLPGGGWNEQFF.

The gene calls are TRBV13 and TRBJ2-1; 11 bases match TRBD1. The V segment lost 4 bases and the J segment 4 bases; nucleotides outside the gene matches: 3. Per germline, CDR1 PRHDT and CDR2 FYEKMQ (reference sequence). The CDR3 spans 15 residues. CDR3 coding DNA: TGTGCCAGCAGCTCCGGGACAGGGGGTTACAATGAGCAGTTCTTC. Its translation: CASSSGTGGYNEQFF.

This clone appeared a few times. This rearrangement joins TRBV7-2 to TRBJ2-2; the D gene is possibly TRBD1 (6 bases). Germline lookup yields CDR1 SGHTA and CDR2 FQGNSA. This CDR3 comprises 16 residues. V lost 6 bases and J 1 base, leaving 15 bases between the germline ends. The CDR3 DNA is TGTGCCAGCAGACGCGGACAGAGAGAGAACACCGGGGAGCTGTTTTTT. Amino acids: CASRRGQRENTGELFF.

The genes are TRBV5-6 and TRBJ1-5; D is possibly TRBD1 (5 bases). The CDR3 runs 15 residues. The V gene lost 0 bases and the J gene lost 2 bases, with 9 bases spanning the gap. The V gene's germline CDR1 is SGHDT and CDR2 YYEEEE. This CDR3 is CASSLARVGNQPQHF. CDR3 bases: TGTGCCAGCAGCTTGGCCAGGGTGGGCAATCAGCCCCAGCATTTT.